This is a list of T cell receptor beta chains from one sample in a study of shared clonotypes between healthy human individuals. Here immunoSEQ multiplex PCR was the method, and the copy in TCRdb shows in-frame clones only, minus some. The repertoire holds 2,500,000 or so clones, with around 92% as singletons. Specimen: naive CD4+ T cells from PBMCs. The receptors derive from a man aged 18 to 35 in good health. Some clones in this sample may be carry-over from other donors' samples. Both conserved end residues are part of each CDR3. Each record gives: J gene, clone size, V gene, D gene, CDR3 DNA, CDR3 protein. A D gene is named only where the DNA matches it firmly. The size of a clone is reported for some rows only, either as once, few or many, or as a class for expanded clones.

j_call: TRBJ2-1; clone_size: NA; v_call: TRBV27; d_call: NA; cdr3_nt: TGTGCCAGCAGAACTATGTCGGGCCTAGCGTTGAATGAGCAGTTCTTC; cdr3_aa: CASRTMSGLALNEQFF
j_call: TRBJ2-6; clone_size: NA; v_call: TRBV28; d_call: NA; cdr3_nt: TGTGCCAGCAGTCCCGGCGCCTCTGGGGCCAACGTCCTGACTTTC; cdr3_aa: CASSPGASGANVLTF
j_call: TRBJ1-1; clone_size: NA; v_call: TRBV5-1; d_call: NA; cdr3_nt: TGCGCCAGCAGCGGGGAGGGCCCGGGGGCTGGTGAAGCTTTCTTT; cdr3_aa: CASSGEGPGAGEAFF
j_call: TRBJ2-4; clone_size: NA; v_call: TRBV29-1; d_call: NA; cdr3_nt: TGCAGCGTTGGGTATGGACAGAGGGACATTCAGTACTTC; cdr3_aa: CSVGYGQRDIQYF
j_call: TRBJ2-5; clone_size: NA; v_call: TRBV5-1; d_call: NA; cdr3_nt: TGCGCCAGCAGCTTGGGACAGGCGACCCAAGAGACCCAGTACTTC; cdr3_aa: CASSLGQATQETQYF
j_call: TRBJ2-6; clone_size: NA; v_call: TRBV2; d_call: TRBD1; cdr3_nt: TGTGCCAGTTTGACAGGGATCCCACCTGGGGCCAACGTCCTGACTTTC; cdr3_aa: CASLTGIPPGANVLTF
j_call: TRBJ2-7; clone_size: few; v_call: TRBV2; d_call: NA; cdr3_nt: TGTGCCATCGACAGAACCTACGAGCAGTACTTC; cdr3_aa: CAIDRTYEQYF
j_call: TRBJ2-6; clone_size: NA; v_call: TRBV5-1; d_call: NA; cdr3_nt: TGCGCCAGCAGCTTCGGGTCCGGGGCCAACGTCCTGACTTTC; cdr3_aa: CASSFGSGANVLTF
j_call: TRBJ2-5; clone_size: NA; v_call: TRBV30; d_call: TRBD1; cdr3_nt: TGTGCCTGGAGTGAGGGACAGGTAGAGACCCAGTACTTC; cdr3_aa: CAWSEGQVETQYF
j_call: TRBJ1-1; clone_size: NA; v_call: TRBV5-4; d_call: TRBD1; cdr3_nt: TGTGCCAGCAGCTTGGGACAGGGAAACATGATCATGAACACTGAAGCTTTCTTT; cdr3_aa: CASSLGQGNMIMNTEAFF
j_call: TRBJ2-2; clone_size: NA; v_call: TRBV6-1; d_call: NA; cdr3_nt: TGTGCCAGCAAAGGACAGGGAGGGTCCGGGGAGCTGTTTTTT; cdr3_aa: CASKGQGGSGELFF
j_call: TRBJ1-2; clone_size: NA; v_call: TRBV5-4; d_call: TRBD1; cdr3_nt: TGTGCCAGCAGCTTGCAGGGGGAACAGGTCGATGGCTACACCTTC; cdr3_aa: CASSLQGEQVDGYTF
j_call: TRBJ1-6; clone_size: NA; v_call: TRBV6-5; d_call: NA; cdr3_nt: TGTGCCAGCAGTCGGGTTAATTCACCCCTCCACTTT; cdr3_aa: CASSRVNSPLHF
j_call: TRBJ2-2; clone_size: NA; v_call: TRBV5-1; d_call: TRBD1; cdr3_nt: TGCGCCAGCAGCTCCCGGGACAGGGGCATCACCGGGGAGCTGTTTTTT; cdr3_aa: CASSSRDRGITGELFF
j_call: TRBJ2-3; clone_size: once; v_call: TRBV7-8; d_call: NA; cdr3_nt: TGTGCCAGCAGCTCACCAAGAGGGTCAGATACGCAGTATTTT; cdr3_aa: CASSSPRGSDTQYF
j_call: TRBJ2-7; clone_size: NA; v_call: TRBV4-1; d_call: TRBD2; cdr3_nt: TGCGCCAGCAGCCAACTAGCGGACTACGAGCAGTACTTC; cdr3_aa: CASSQLADYEQYF
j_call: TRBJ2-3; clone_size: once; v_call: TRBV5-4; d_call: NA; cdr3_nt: TGTGCCAGCAGCCCCCGGGGGACAAGCACAGATACGCAGTATTTT; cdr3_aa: CASSPRGTSTDTQYF
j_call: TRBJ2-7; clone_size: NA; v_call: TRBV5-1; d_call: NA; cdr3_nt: TGCGCCAGCAGAACCCTTACAGCTGACTCCTACGAGCAGTACTTC; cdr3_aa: CASRTLTADSYEQYF
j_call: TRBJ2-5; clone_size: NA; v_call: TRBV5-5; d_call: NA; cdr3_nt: TGTGCCAGCAGCTTGTGGATACAAGAGACCCAGTACTTC; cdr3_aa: CASSLWIQETQYF
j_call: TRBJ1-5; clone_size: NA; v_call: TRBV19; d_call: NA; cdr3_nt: TGTGCCAGTAGTATTCAACAGGGTTCCGCTCCCGGGAAGGTTCAGCCCCAGCATTTT; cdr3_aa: CASSIQQGSAPGKVQPQHF
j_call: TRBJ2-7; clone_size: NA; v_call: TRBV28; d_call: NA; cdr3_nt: TGTGCCAGCAGTTTTTGGGGGCTCTACGAGCAGTACTTC; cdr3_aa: CASSFWGLYEQYF
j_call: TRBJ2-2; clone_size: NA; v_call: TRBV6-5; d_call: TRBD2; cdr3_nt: TGTGCCAGCCATGGACTAGCGGGAGTTCCCGGGGAGCTGTTTTTT; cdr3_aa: CASHGLAGVPGELFF
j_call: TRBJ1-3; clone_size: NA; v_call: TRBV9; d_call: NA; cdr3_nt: TGTGCCAGCAGCGTAGGAGGTACAGGCTCTGGAAACACCATATATTTT; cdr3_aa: CASSVGGTGSGNTIYF
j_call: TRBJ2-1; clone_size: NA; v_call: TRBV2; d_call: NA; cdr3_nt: TGTGCCAGCAGTGGCCCATCGTCAACTAATGAGCAGTTCTTC; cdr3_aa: CASSGPSSTNEQFF
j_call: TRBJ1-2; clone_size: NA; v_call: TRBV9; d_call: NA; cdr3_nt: TGTGCCAGCAGCTTGATAACAGGGAACTATGGCTACACCTTC; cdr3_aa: CASSLITGNYGYTF
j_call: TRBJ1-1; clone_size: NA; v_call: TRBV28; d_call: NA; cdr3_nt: TGTGCCAGCAGACTAATGGGCACCATGAACACTGAAGCTTTCTTT; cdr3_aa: CASRLMGTMNTEAFF
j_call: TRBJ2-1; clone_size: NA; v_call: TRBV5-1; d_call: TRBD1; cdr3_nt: TGCGCCAGCAGCCTACAGGGGCCAAGCAATGAGCAGTTCTTC; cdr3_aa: CASSLQGPSNEQFF
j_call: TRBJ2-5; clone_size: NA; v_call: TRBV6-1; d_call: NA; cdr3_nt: TGTGCCAGCAGTGAAGATATAGGGTACCAAGAGACCCAGTACTTC; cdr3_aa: CASSEDIGYQETQYF
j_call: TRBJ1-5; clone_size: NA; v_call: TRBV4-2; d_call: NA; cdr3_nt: TGTGCCAGCAGCCATGTCGCCGGAAACAATCAGCCCCAGCATTTT; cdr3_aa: CASSHVAGNNQPQHF
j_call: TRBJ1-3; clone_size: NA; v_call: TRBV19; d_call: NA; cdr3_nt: TGTGCCAGTACCCCCCCACAGGGATCCTCCTCTGGAAACACCATATATTTT; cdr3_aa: CASTPPQGSSSGNTIYF
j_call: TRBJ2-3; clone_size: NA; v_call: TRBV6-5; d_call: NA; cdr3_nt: TGTGCCAGCAGCCTAGGTTACATCACAGATACGCAGTATTTT; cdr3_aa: CASSLGYITDTQYF
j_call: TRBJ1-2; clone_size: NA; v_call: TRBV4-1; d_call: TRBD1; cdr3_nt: TGCGCCAGCAGCCCGACAGGGACTCGGCATGGCTACACCTTC; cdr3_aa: CASSPTGTRHGYTF
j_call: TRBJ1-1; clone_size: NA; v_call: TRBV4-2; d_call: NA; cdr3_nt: TGTGCCAGCAGCCTGAGAGAGAACACTGAAGCTTTCTTT; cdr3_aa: CASSLRENTEAFF
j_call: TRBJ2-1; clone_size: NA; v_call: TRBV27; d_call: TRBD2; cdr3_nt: TGTGCCAGCAGTCCGCTGGCTAGCGGGAGCGCGAGGGACTACAATGAGCAGTTCTTC; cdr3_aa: CASSPLASGSARDYNEQFF
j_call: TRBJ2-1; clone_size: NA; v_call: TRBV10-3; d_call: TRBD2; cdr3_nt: TGTGCCATCAGTGACCCCGACGGAGCGGGAGTATTTAATGAGCAGTTCTTC; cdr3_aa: CAISDPDGAGVFNEQFF
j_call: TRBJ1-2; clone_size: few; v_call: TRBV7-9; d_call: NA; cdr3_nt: TGTGCCAGCGGGTCTACTATGGGCTACACCTTC; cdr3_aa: CASGSTMGYTF
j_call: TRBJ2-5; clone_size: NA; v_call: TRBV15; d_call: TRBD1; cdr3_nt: TGTGCCACCAGCAGAGATGGGACAGGCCAAGAGACCCAGTACTTC; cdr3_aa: CATSRDGTGQETQYF
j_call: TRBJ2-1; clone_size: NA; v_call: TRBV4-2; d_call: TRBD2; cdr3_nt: TGTGCCAGCAGCCAAGACGGCACTAGCGGGAGCGATGAGCAGTTCTTC; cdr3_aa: CASSQDGTSGSDEQFF
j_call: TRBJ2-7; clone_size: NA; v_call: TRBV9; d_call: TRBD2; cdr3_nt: TGTGCCAGCAGCGTTCTAGCGGGGTACTCCTACGAGCAGTACTTC; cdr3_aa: CASSVLAGYSYEQYF
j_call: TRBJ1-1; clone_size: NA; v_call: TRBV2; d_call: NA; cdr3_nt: TGTGCCAGCAGTGGGGAGATGGGCGGTGAAGCTTTCTTT; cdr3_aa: CASSGEMGGEAFF